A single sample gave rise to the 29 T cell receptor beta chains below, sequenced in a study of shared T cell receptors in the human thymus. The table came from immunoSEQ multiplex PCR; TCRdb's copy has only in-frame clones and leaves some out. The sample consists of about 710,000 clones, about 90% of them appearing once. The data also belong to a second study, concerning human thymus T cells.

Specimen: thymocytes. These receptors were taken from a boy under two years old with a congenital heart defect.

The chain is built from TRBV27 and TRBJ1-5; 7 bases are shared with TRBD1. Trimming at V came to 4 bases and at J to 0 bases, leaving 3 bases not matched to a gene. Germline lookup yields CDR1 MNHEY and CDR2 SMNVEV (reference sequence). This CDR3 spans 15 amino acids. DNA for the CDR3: TGTGCCAGCAGTTCAGGGGGATATAGCAATCAGCCCCAGCATTTT. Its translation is CASSSGGYSNQPQHF.

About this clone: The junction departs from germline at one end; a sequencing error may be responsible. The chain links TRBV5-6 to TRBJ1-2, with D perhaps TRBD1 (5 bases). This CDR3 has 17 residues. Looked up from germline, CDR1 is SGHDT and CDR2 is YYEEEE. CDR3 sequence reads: CASSTGRDNLRDYGYTF. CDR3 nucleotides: TGTGCCAGCAGCACGGGACGCGATAACCTCCGGGACTACGGCTACACCTTC.

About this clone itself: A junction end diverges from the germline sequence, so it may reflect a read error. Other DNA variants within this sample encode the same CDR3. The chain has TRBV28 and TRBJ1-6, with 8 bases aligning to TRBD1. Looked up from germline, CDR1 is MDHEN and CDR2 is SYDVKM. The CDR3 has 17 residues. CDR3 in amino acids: CASIRATGDSSDSPLHF. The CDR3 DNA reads TGTGCCAGCATCCGGGCGACAGGGGACTCCTCCGATTCCCCCCTCCACTTT.

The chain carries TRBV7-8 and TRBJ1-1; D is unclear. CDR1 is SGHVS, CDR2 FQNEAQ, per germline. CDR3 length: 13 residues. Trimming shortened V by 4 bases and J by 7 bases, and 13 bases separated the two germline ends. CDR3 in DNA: TGTGCCAGCAGCTCCCAGCCGGGTTTTGAAGCTTTCTTT. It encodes CASSSQPGFEAFF.

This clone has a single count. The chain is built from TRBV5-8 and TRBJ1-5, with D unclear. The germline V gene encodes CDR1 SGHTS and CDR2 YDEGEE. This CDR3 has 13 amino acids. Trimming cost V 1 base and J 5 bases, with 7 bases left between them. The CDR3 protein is CASSLHRDQPQHF. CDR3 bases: TGTGCCAGCAGCTTGCACCGGGATCAGCCCCAGCATTTT.

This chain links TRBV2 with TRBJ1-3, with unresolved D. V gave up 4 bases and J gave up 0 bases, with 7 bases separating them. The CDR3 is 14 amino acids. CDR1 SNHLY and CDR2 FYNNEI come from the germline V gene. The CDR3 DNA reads TGTGCCAGCAGTGCTCCGAGCTCTGGAAACACCATATATTTT. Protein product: CASSAPSSGNTIYF.

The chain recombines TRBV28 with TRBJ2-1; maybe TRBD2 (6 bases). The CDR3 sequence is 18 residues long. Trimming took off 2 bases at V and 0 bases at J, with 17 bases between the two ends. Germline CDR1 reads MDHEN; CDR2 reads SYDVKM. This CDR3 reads CASSLRLARRSSYNEQFF. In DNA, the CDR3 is TGTGCCAGCAGTTTACGGCTAGCGCGTAGAAGCTCCTACAATGAGCAGTTCTTC.

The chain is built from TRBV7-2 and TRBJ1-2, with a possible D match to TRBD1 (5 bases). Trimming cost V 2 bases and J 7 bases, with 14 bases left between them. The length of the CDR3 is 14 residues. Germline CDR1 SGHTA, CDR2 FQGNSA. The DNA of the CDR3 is TGTGCCAGCAGCTTAAGCCAGGGTTTGAGTGGCTACACCTTC. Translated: CASSLSQGLSGYTF.

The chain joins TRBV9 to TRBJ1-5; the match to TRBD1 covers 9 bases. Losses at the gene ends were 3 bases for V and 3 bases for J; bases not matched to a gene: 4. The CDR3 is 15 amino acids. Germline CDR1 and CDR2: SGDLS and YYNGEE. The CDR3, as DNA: TGTGCCAGCAGCGGGGGGACAGGGAACAATCAGCCCCAGCATTTT. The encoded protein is CASSGGTGNNQPQHF.

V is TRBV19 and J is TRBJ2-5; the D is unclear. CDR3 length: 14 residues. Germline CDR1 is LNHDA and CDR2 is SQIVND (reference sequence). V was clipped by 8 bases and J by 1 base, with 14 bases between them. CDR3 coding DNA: TGTGCCAGTGCCCCACGGAGTATCCAAGAGACCCAGTACTTC. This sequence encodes CASAPRSIQETQYF.

DNA of the CDR3: TGTGCCTGGAGCACACTGGACTGTCGCGACTACAATGAGCAGTTCTTC. Translating it yields CAWSTLDCRDYNEQFF. The chain is built from TRBV30 and TRBJ2-1; D might be TRBD2 (5 bases). V was pared by 3 bases and J by 3 bases, with 18 bases between. This CDR3 comprises 16 residues. Germline CDR1 is GTSNPN and CDR2 is SVGIG (reference sequence). The full variable domain, with the rest looked up from reference TRBV30 and TRBJ2-1, is SQTIHQWPATLVQPVGSPLSLECTVEGTSNPNLYWYRQAAGRGLQLLFYSVGIGQISSEVPQNLSASRPQDRQFILSSKKLLLSDSGFYLCAWSTLDCRDYNEQFFGPGTRLTVL.

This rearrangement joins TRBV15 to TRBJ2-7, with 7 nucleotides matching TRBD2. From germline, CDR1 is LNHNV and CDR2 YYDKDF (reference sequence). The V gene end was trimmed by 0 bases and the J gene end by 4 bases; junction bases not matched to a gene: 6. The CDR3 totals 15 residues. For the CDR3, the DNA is TGTGCCACCAGCAGAGATCGGGACTACTATTACGAGCAGTACTTC. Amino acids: CATSRDRDYYYEQYF.

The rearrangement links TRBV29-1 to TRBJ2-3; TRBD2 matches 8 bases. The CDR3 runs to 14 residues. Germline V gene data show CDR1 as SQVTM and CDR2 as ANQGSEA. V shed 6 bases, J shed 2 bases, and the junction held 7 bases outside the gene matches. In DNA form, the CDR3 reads TGCAGCGTCGGGACTAGACGGGCCACAGATACGCAGTATTTT. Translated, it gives CSVGTRRATDTQYF.

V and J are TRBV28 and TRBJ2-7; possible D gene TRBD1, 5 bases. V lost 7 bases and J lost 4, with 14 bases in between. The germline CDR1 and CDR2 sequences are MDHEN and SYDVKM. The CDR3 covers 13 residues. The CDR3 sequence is CASTSRGTYEQYF. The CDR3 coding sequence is TGTGCCAGCACCTCTAGGGGAACTTACGAGCAGTACTTC.

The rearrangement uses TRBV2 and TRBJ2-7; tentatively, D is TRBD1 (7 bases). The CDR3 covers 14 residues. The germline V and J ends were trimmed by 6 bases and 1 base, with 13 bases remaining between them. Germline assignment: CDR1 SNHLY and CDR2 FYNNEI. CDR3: CASRAGGGSYEQYF. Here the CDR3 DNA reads TGTGCCAGCAGGGCAGGGGGAGGATCCTACGAGCAGTACTTC.

CDR3 nucleotides: TGTGCCAGCAGGTATCACGGGTCTACAGGGGTCGGAAAGAACACCGGGGAGCTGTTTTTT. It is translated as CASRYHGSTGVGKNTGELFF. The V call is TRBV2, the J call TRBJ2-2; TRBD1 matches 7 bases. Per the germline V gene, CDR1 is SNHLY and CDR2 is FYNNEI. This CDR3 is 20 amino acids long. J was trimmed by 1 base and V by 6 bases; bases with no gene match: 20.

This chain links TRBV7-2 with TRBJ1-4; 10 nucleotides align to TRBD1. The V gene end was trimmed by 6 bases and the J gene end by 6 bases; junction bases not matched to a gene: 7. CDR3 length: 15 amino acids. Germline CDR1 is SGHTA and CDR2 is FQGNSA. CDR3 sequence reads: CASRPGQGLYEKLFF. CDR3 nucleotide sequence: TGTGCCAGCAGACCGGGACAGGGGTTATATGAAAAACTGTTTTTT.

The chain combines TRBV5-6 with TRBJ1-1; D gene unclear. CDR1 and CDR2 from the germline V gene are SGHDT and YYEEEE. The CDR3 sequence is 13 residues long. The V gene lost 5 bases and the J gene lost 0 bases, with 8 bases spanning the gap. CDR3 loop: CASRIRMNTEAFF. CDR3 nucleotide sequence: TGTGCCAGCAGGATCAGGATGAACACTGAAGCTTTCTTT.

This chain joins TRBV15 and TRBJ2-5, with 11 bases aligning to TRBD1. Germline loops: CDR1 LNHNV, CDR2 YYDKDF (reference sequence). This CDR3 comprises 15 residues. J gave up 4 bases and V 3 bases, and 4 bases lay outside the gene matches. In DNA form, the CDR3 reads TGTGCCACCAGCAGGAGGACAGGGGGCAGAGAGACCCAGTACTTC. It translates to CATSRRTGGRETQYF.

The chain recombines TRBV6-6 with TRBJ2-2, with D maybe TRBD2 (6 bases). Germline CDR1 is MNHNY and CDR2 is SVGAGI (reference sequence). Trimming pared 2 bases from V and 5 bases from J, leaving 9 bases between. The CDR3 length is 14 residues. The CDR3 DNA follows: TGTGCCAGCAGTTACGCTGGGACTACCGGGGAGCTGTTTTTT. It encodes CASSYAGTTGELFF.

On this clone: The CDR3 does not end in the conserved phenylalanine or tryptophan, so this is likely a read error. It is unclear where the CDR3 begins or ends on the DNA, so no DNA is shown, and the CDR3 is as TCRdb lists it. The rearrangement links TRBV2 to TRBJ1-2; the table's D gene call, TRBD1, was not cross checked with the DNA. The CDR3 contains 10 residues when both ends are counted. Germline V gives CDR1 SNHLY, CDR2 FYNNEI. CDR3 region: CASRDREWGI.

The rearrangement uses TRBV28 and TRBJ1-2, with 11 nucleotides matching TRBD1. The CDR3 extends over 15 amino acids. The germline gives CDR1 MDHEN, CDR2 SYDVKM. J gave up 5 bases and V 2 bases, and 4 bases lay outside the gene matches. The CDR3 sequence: CASSLGQGAWYGYTF. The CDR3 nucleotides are TGTGCCAGCAGTTTAGGACAGGGGGCTTGGTATGGCTACACCTTC.

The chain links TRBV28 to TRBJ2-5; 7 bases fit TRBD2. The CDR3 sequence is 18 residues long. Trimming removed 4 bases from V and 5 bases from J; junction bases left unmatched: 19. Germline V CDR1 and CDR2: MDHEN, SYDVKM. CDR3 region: CASSSPITGLEAGETQYF. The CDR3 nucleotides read TGTGCCAGCAGTTCCCCAATAACCGGACTAGAGGCTGGGGAGACCCAGTACTTC.

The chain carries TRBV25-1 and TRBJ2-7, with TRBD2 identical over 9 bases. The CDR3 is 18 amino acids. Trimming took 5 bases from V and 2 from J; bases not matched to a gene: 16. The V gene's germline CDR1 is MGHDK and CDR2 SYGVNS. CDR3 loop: CASSSPDPPLAGTYEQYF. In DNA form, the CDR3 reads TGTGCCAGCAGTTCCCCTGACCCCCCGCTAGCGGGGACCTACGAGCAGTACTTC.

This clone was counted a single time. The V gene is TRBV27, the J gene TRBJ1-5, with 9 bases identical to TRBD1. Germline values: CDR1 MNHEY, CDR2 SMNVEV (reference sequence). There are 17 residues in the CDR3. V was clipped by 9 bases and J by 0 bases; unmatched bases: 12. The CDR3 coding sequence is TGTGCCAGTGGCCGGGACAGGGATACTAATAGCAATCAGCCCCAGCATTTT. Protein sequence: CASGRDRDTNSNQPQHF.

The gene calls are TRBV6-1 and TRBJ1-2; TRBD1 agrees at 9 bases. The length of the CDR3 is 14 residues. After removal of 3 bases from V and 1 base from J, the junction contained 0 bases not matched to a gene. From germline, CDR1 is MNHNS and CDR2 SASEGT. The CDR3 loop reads CASSETGGNYGYTF. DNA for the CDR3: TGTGCCAGCAGTGAGACAGGGGGTAACTATGGCTACACCTTC.

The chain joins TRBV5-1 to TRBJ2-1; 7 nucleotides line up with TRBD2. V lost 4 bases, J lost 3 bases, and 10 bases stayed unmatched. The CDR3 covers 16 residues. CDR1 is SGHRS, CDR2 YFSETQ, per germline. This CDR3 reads CASSARPGLSYNEQFF. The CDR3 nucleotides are TGCGCCAGCAGCGCGAGACCGGGACTAAGCTACAATGAGCAGTTCTTC.

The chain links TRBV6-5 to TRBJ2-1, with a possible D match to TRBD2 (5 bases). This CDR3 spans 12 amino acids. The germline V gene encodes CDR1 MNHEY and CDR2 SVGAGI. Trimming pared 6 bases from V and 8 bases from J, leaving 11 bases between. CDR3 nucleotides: TGTGCCAGCAGCCAACTAGGCGATGAGCAGTTCTTC. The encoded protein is CASSQLGDEQFF.

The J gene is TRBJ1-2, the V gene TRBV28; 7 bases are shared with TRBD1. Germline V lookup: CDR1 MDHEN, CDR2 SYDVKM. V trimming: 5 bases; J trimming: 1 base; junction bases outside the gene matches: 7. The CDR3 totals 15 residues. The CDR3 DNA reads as TGTGCCAGCAGTCGTCGGGACAGATTTAACTATGGCTACACCTTC. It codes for CASSRRDRFNYGYTF.